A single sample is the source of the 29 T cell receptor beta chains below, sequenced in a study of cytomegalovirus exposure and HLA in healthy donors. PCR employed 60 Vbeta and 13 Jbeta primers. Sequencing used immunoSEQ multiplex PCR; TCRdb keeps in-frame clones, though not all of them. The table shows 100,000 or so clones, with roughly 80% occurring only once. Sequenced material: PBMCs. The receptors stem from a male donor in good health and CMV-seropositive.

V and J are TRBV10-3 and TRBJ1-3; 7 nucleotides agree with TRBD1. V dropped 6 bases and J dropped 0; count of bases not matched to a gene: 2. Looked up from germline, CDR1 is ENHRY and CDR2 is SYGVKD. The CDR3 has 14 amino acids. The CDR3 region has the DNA TGTGCCATCAGCGGGACAGTCTCTGGAAACACCATATATTTT. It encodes CAISGTVSGNTIYF.

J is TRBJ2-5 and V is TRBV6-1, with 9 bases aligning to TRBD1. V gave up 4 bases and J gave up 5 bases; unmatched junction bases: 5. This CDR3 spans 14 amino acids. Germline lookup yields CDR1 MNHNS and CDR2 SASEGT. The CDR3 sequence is CASSAGQGRETQYF. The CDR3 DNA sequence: TGTGCCAGCAGTGCGGGACAGGGTAGGGAGACCCAGTACTTC.

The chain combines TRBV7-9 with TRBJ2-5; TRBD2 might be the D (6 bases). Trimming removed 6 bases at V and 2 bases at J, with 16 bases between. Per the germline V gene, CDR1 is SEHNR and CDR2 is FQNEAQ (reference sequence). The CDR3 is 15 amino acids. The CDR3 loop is CASRPTWGDQETQYF. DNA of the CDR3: TGTGCCAGCAGACCTACCTGGGGGGATCAAGAGACCCAGTACTTC.

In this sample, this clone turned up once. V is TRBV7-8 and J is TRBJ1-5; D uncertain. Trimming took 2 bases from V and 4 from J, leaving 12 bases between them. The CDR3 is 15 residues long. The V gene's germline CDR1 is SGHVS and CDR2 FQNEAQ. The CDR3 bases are TGTGCCAGCAGCTTAAGTGAGACTTCTAATCAGCCCCAGCATTTT. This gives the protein CASSLSETSNQPQHF.

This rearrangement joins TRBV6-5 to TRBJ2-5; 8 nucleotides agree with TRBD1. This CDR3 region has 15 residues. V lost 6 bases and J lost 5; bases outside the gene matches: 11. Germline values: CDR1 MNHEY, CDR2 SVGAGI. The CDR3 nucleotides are TGTGCCAGCAGCCCAGGGACAGGCCTTAGGGAGACCCAGTACTTC. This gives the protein CASSPGTGLRETQYF.

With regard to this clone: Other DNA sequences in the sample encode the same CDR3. The CDR3 DNA sequence: TGTGCCAGCAGCTTAGTTTCTAGGAACCCCTACGAGCAGTACTTC. This sequence encodes CASSLVSRNPYEQYF. The genes are TRBV7-2 and TRBJ2-7; D is ambiguous. The germline V gene has CDR1 SGHTA and CDR2 FQGNSA. Trimming took off 1 base at V and 2 bases at J, with 12 bases between the two ends. CDR3 length: 15 amino acids.

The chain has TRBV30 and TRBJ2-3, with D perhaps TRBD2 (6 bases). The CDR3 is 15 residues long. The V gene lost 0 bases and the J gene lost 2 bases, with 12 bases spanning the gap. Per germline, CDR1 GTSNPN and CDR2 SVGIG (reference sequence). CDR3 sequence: CAWSVGRGDTDTQYF. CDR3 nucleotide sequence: TGTGCCTGGAGTGTCGGGCGGGGTGACACAGATACGCAGTATTTT.

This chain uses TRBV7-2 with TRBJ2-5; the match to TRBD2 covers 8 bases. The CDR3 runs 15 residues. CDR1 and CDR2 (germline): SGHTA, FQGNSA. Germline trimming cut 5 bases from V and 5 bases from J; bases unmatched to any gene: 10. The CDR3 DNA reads TGTGCCAGCAGCGCCAGGACTAGCAATGCGGAGACCCAGTACTTC. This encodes CASSARTSNAETQYF.

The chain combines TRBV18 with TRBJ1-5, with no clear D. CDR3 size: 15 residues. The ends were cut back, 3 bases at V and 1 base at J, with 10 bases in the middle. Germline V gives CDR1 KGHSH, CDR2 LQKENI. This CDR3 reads CASSPSPGSNQPQHF. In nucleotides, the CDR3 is TGTGCCAGCTCACCCTCTCCGGGGAGCAATCAGCCCCAGCATTTT. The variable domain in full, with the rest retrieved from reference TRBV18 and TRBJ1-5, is NAGVMQNPRHLVRRRGQEARLRCSPMKGHSHVYWYRQLPEEGLKFMVYLQKENIIDESGMPKERFSAEFPKEGPSILRIQQVVRGDSAAYFCASSPSPGSNQPQHFGDGTRLSIL.

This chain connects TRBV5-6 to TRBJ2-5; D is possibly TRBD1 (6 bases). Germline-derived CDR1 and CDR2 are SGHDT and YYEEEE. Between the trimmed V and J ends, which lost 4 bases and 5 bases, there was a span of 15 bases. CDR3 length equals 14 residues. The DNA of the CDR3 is TGTGCCAGCAGCCTTGACAGGTCCCAGGAGACCCAGTACTTC. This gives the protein CASSLDRSQETQYF.

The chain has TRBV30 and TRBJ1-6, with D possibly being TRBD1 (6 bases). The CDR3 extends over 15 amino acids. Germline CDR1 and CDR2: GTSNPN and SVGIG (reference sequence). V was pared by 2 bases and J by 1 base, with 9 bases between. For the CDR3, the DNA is TGTGCCTGGAGTCGCAGGGGTTCCTATAATTCACCCCTCCACTTT. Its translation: CAWSRRGSYNSPLHF.

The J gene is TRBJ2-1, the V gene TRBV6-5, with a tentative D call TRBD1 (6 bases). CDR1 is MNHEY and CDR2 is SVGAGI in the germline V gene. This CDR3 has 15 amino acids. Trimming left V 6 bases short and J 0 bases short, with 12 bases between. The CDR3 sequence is CASRGGTRSYNEQFF. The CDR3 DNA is TGTGCCAGCAGAGGGGGAACCCGCTCCTACAATGAGCAGTTCTTC.

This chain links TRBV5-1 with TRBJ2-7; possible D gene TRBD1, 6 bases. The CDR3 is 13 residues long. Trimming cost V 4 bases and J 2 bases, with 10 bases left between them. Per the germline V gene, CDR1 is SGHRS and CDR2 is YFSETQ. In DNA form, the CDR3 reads TGCGCCAGCAGCCCGGACAGAACCTACGAGCAGTACTTC. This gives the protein CASSPDRTYEQYF.

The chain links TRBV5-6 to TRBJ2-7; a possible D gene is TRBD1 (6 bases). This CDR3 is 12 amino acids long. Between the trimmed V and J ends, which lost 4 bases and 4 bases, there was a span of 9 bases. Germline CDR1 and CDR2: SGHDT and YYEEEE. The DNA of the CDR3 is TGTGCCAGCAGCAGAGGACAGTACGAGCAGTACTTC. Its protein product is CASSRGQYEQYF. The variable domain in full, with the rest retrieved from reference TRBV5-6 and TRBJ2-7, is DAGVTQSPTHLIKTRGQQVTLRCSPKSGHDTVSWYQQALGQGPQFIFQYYEEEERQRGNFPDRFSGHQFPNYSSELNVNALLLGDSALYLCASSRGQYEQYFGPGTRLTVT.

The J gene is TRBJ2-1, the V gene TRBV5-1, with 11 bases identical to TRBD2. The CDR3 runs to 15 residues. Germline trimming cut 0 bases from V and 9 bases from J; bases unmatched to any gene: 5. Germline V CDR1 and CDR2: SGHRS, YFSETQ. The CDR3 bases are TGCGCCAGCAGCTTGGTACTAGCGGGGGCCTCTGAGCAGTTCTTC. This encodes CASSLVLAGASEQFF.

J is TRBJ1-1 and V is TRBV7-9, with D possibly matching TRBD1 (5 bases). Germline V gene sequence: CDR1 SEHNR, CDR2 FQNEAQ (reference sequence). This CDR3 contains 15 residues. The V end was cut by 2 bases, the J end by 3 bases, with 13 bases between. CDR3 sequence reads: CASSLSTAGDTEAFF. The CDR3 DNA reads TGTGCCAGCAGCTTATCTACGGCGGGGGACACTGAAGCTTTCTTT.

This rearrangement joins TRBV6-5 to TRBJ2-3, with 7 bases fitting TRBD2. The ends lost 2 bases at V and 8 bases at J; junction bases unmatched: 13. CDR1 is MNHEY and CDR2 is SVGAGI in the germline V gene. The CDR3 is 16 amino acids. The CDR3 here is CASSYPPGTNRGTQYF. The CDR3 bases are TGTGCCAGCAGTTACCCCCCTGGGACTAACCGCGGTACGCAGTATTTT.

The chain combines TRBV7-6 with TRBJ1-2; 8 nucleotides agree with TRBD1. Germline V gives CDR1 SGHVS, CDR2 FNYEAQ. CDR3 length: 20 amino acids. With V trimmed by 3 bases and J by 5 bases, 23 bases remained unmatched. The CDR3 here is CASSFQSRGLAEPGGYGYTF. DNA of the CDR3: TGTGCCAGCAGCTTTCAATCCAGGGGGCTGGCCGAACCCGGAGGTTATGGCTACACCTTC.

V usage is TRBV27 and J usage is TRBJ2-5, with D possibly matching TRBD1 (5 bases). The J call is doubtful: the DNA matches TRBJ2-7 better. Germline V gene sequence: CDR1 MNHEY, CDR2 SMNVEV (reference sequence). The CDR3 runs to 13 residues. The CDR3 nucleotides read TGTGCCAGCAGCCTCAGGGTTGGGCACGAGCAGTACTTC. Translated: CASSLRVGHEQYF.

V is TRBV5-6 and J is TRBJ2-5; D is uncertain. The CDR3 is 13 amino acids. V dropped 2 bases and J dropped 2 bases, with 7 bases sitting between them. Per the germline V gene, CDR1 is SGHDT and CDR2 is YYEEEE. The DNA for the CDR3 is TGTGCCAGCAGCTTCGACATACAAGAGACCCAGTACTTC. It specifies CASSFDIQETQYF.

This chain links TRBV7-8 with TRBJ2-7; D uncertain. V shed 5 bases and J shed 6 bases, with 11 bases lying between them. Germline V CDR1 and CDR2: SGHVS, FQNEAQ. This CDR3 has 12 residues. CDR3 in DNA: TGTGCCAGCAGCCAACACGAGCGCGAGCAGTACTTC. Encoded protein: CASSQHEREQYF.

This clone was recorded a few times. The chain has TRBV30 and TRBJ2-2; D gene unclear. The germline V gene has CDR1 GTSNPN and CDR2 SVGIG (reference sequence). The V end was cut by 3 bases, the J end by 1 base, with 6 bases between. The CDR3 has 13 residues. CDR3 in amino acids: CAWSRQNTGELFF. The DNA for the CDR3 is TGTGCCTGGAGCAGACAGAACACCGGGGAGCTGTTTTTT.

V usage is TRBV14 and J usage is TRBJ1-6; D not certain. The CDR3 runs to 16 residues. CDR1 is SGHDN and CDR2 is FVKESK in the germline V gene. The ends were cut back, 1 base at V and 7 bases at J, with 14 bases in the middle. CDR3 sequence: CASSQGEFVINSPLHF. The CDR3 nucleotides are TGTGCCAGCAGCCAAGGCGAATTCGTGATAAATTCACCCCTCCACTTT.

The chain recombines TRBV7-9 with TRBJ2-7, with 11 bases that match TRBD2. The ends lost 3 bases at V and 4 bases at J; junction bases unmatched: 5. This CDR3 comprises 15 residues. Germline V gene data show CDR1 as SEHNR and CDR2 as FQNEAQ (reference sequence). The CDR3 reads CASSFSSGGLYEQYF. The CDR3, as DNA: TGTGCCAGCAGCTTTTCTAGCGGGGGGCTATACGAGCAGTACTTC.

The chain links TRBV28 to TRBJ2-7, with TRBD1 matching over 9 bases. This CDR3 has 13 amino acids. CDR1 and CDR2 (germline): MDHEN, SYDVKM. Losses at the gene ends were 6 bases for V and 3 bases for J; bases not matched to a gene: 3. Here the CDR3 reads CASRRDRVYEQYF. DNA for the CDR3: TGTGCCAGCAGGCGGGACAGGGTCTACGAGCAGTACTTC.

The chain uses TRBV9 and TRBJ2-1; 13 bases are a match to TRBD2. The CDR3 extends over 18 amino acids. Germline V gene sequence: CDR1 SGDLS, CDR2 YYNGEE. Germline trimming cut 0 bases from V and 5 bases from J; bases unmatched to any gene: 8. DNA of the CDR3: TGTGCCAGCAGCGTAGTGCCAACTAGCGGGGGGGGGAACAATGAGCAGTTCTTC. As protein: CASSVVPTSGGGNNEQFF.

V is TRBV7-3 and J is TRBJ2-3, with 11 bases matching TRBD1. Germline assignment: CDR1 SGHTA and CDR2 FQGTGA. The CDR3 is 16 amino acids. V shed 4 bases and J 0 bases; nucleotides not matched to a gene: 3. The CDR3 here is CASSSRDRGSTDTQYF. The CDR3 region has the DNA TGTGCCAGCAGCTCACGGGACAGGGGGAGCACAGATACGCAGTATTTT. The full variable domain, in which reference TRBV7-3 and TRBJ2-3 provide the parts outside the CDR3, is GAGVSQTPSNKVTEKGKYVELRCDPISGHTALYWYRQSLGQGPEFLIYFQGTGAADDSGLPNDRFFAVRPEGSVSTLKIQRTERGDSAVYLCASSSRDRGSTDTQYFGPGTRLTVL.

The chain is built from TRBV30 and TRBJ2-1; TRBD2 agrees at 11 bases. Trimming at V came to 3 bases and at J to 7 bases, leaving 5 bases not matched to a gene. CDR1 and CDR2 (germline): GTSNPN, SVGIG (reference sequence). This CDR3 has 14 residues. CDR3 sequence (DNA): TGTGCCTGGAGACTAGCGGGGGCCCCAAATGAGCAGTTCTTC. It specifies CAWRLAGAPNEQFF.

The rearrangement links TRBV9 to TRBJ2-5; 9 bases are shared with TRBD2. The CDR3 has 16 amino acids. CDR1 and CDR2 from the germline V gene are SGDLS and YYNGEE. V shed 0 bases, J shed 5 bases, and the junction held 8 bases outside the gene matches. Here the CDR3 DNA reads TGTGCCAGCAGCGTAGATAGCGGGGGAGGGGTGGAGACCCAGTACTTC. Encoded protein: CASSVDSGGGVETQYF.